Below are 23 T cell receptor beta chains sequenced from a single sample in a study of Ad26.COV2.S vaccination and SARS-CoV-2 variants. The repertoire was sequenced with immunoSEQ multiplex PCR; TCRdb's copy has only in-frame clones and lacks some. The sample has about 440,000 clones, about 92% seen once. Treatment indicated: around 19 received Ad26.COV2.S at low or high dose, single or two shots; about five received placebo; per-sample allocation not given. Day 63 following the first vaccine or placebo injection was when the samples were taken. Source: peripheral blood, taken in a trial of Ad26.COV2.S vaccine versus placebo. Receptor source: a person between 18 and 60 years old who received the Ad26.COV2.S COVID-19 vaccine or a placebo.

The chain has TRBV24-1 and TRBJ2-1; tentative D call: TRBD1 (7 bases). The CDR3 runs to 16 residues. With 3 bases removed from V and 3 bases from J, the gap between germline ends came to 14 bases. CDR1 and CDR2 from the germline V gene are KGHDR and SFDVKD. As DNA, the CDR3 is TGTGCCACCAGTGATGCCAGGGGGGAAGGCTACAATGAGCAGTTCTTC. Its translation is CATSDARGEGYNEQFF.

J is TRBJ1-4 and V is TRBV6-5; tentatively, D is TRBD1 (6 bases). CDR3 length: 14 residues. Germline lookup yields CDR1 MNHEY and CDR2 SVGAGI. For the CDR3, the DNA is TGTGTCTCAAGTCGTGAGGCAGGGGATGAAAAACTGTTTTTT. Its translation is CVSSREAGDEKLFF.

The chain links TRBV2 to TRBJ2-7; D not certain. The CDR3 length is 10 residues. Germline V gene data show CDR1 as SNHLY and CDR2 as FYNNEI. Trimming took off 6 bases at V and 0 bases at J, with 0 bases between the two ends. In nucleotides, the CDR3 is TGTGCCAGCAGCTCCTACGAGCAGTACTTC. Protein sequence: CASSSYEQYF.

V gene TRBV9 combines with J gene TRBJ2-5; D is perhaps TRBD1 (5 bases). This CDR3 contains 15 residues. V dropped 4 bases and J dropped 1 base, with 14 bases sitting between them. Germline V gene data show CDR1 as SGDLS and CDR2 as YYNGEE. CDR3 protein: CASSSDSPPQETQYF. CDR3 nucleotide sequence: TGTGCCAGCAGCTCAGACAGTCCCCCCCAAGAGACCCAGTACTTC.

V is TRBV19 and J is TRBJ2-7; TRBD1 matches at 11 bases. This CDR3 region has 16 residues. CDR1 and CDR2 from the germline V gene are LNHDA and SQIVND (reference sequence). V was pared by 11 bases and J by 5 bases, with 17 bases of the junction left unmatched. The CDR3 DNA is TGTGCCCTCGGGGGGGTCCCGGGACAGGGGGTCCACGAGCAGTACTTC. Protein: CALGGVPGQGVHEQYF.

This sequence joins TRBV5-1 and TRBJ2-1, with TRBD1 identical over 12 bases. Losses at the gene ends were 0 bases for V and 7 bases for J; bases not matched to a gene: 5. The V gene's germline CDR1 is SGHRS and CDR2 YFSETQ. The length of the CDR3 is 16 residues. The DNA of the CDR3 is TGCGCCAGCAGCTTGGCCGGGACAGGGGGCCGGAATGAGCAGTTCTTC. It yields the protein CASSLAGTGGRNEQFF.

V and J are TRBV28 and TRBJ2-3, with 10 bases matching TRBD2. The CDR3 extends over 16 amino acids. V shed 2 bases, J shed 6 bases, and the junction held 8 bases outside the gene matches. Germline-derived CDR1 and CDR2 are MDHEN and SYDVKM. CDR3 nucleotide sequence: TGTGCCAGCAGTTTAGCTTCTAGCGGGAGATCTGATACGCAGTATTTT. Translated: CASSLASSGRSDTQYF.

The V gene is TRBV27, the J gene TRBJ2-5; the D gene is possibly TRBD2 (6 bases). The germline V and J ends were trimmed by 3 bases and 0 bases, with 14 bases remaining between them. CDR1 is MNHEY, CDR2 SMNVEV, per germline (reference sequence). The CDR3 length is 16 residues. For the CDR3, the DNA is TGTGCCAGCAGTTTGCGTGGAGGGCGGTACCAAGAGACCCAGTACTTC. Translating gives CASSLRGGRYQETQYF.

A word on this clone: A read error may produce the germline difference seen at one junction end. The chain combines TRBV27 with TRBJ2-1; D tentatively reads TRBD1 or TRBD2 (5 bases each). Germline V CDR1 and CDR2: MNHEY, SMNVEV (reference sequence). The CDR3 spans 12 residues. CDR3 DNA sequence: TGCCAAATCAGAGGGGACTACAATGAGCAGTTCTTC. The encoded protein is CQIRGDYNEQFF.

The chain is built from TRBV10-3 and TRBJ2-7; 16 bases fit TRBD2. Germline V gene data show CDR1 as ENHRY and CDR2 as SYGVKD. With 7 bases clipped from V and 6 bases from J, the junction kept 21 bases outside the gene matches. This CDR3 is built from 20 residues. CDR3 amino acids: CAITNGSNGTSGRALLEQYF. CDR3 nucleotide sequence: TGTGCCATCACCAACGGATCGAACGGGACTAGCGGGAGGGCCCTTCTCGAGCAGTACTTC.

The V call is TRBV19, the J call TRBJ2-7; D might be TRBD2 (7 bases). Germline CDR1 and CDR2: LNHDA and SQIVND (reference sequence). The CDR3 length is 17 residues. Trimming took 6 bases from V and 3 from J, leaving 24 bases between them. DNA for the CDR3: TGTGCCAGTAGCCTCTCGGGGGGACATTCGATTCACTACGAGCAGTACTTC. Its translation is CASSLSGGHSIHYEQYF.

In nucleotides, the CDR3 is TGTGCCAGCAGCCGCCAGGGGGTCGGGGAGCTGTTTTTT. Protein: CASSRQGVGELFF. This rearrangement joins TRBV13 to TRBJ2-2, with 7 bases identical to TRBD1. The CDR3 is 13 residues long. Germline V gives CDR1 PRHDT, CDR2 FYEKMQ (reference sequence). Trimming took 5 bases from V and 7 from J; bases not matched to a gene: 4.

In this sample, this clone turned up once. This chain connects TRBV5-6 to TRBJ2-2, with TRBD2 matching over 12 bases. Germline CDR1 is SGHDT and CDR2 is YYEEEE. The V segment lost 6 bases and the J segment 3 bases; nucleotides outside the gene matches: 6. CDR3 length: 16 residues. CDR3 protein: CASIPSGRAYTGELFF. Written as DNA, the CDR3 is TGTGCCAGCATTCCTAGCGGGAGGGCGTACACCGGGGAGCTGTTTTTT.

This sequence joins TRBV2 and TRBJ2-4; D is unresolved. Per germline, CDR1 SNHLY and CDR2 FYNNEI. The CDR3 totals 14 residues. The germline V and J ends were trimmed by 8 bases and 1 base, with 12 bases remaining between them. This CDR3 reads CASGSRLAKNIQYF. CDR3 nucleotide sequence: TGTGCCAGCGGCTCGCGATTGGCCAAAAACATTCAGTACTTC.

V and J are TRBV15 and TRBJ2-2; D remains unclear. V was cut by 0 bases and J by 1 base, with 3 bases left in between. CDR3 size: 14 residues. Germline assignment: CDR1 LNHNV and CDR2 YYDKDF (reference sequence). The CDR3 region is CATSRDVNTGELFF. CDR3 nucleotide sequence: TGTGCCACCAGCAGAGATGTGAACACCGGGGAGCTGTTTTTT.

The V and J genes are TRBV5-1 and TRBJ2-5; 13 bases fit TRBD2. This CDR3 is built from 15 residues. Losses at the gene ends were 4 bases for V and 5 bases for J; bases not matched to a gene: 5. Germline CDR1 and CDR2: SGHRS and YFSETQ. The CDR3 loop reads CASSPGTSGAETQYF. The CDR3 DNA sequence: TGCGCCAGCAGCCCCGGGACTAGCGGGGCGGAGACCCAGTACTTC.

V is TRBV5-8 and J is TRBJ2-7, with D maybe TRBD1 (5 bases). Trimming took 4 bases from V and 0 from J, leaving 14 bases between them. The germline gives CDR1 SGHTS, CDR2 YDEGEE. There are 15 residues in the CDR3. CDR3 protein: CASSKPDSYSYEQYF. As DNA, the CDR3 is TGTGCCAGCAGCAAACCCGACAGCTACTCCTACGAGCAGTACTTC. The full variable domain, rest sourced from reference TRBV5-8 and TRBJ2-7, is EAGVTQSPTHLIKTRGQQATLRCSPISGHTSVYWYQQALGLGLQFLLWYDEGEERNRGNFPPRFSGRQFPNYSSELNVNALELEDSALYLCASSKPDSYSYEQYFGPGTRLTVT.

J is TRBJ1-2 and V is TRBV18; D remains unclear. The germline V and J ends were trimmed by 3 bases and 1 base, with 9 bases remaining between them. The CDR3 length is 14 residues. Per germline, CDR1 KGHSH and CDR2 LQKENI. CDR3 bases: TGTGCCAGCTCACCTAACACCATTAACTATGGCTACACCTTC. Translation gives CASSPNTINYGYTF.

The chain carries TRBV7-3 and TRBJ2-1, with 16 bases matching TRBD2. Germline CDR1 SGHTA, CDR2 FQGTGA. V shed 2 bases and J 4 bases; nucleotides not matched to a gene: 8. The CDR3 contains 19 residues. CDR3 region: CASSLFGTSGRAGYNEQFF. CDR3 DNA: TGTGCCAGCAGCTTATTTGGGACTAGCGGGAGGGCCGGTTACAATGAGCAGTTCTTC.

The CDR3 sequence: CASSQDGGTGGHEQYF. The CDR3 DNA is TGTGCCAGCAGCCAAGATGGGGGGACAGGGGGCCACGAGCAGTACTTC. The chain couples TRBV3-1 (or the pseudogene TRBV3-2) to TRBJ2-7, with TRBD1 matching over 12 bases. The junction had 5 bases not matched to a gene; V was cut back by 0 bases and J by 5 bases. Looked up from germline, CDR1 is LGHDT and CDR2 is YNNKEL (reference sequence). CDR3 size: 16 residues.

V usage is TRBV4-2 and J usage is TRBJ2-7, with D uncertain. Per germline, CDR1 LGHNA and CDR2 YNFKEQ. The CDR3 is 15 amino acids. V shed 0 bases and J shed 0 bases, with 9 bases lying between them. The DNA of the CDR3 is TGTGCCAGCAGCCAAGACGCCGGGTTCTCCTACGAGCAGTACTTC. Protein: CASSQDAGFSYEQYF.

Of note for this clone: This sample also contains other DNA sequences that code for the same CDR3. The V gene is TRBV28, the J gene TRBJ1-1; TRBD1 matches 7 bases. The CDR3 runs 12 residues. V lost 2 bases and J lost 8; bases outside the gene matches: 2. The germline CDR1 and CDR2 sequences are MDHEN and SYDVKM. The CDR3 protein is CASSLQGGEAFF. CDR3 coding DNA: TGTGCCAGCAGTTTACAGGGGGGAGAAGCTTTCTTT.

This chain uses TRBV9 with TRBJ2-7, with a tentative D call TRBD1 (6 bases). The CDR3 extends over 14 amino acids. Trimming took 4 bases from V and 6 from J, leaving 17 bases between them. Germline V CDR1 and CDR2: SGDLS, YYNGEE. CDR3 residues: CASSTGQLPSEQYF. The CDR3 DNA reads as TGTGCCAGCAGCACAGGACAGTTGCCATCCGAGCAGTACTTC. Based on the CDR3 plus reference TRBV9 and TRBJ2-7, the full variable domain is DSGVTQTPKHLITATGQRVTLRCSPRSGDLSVYWYQQSLDQGLQFLIQYYNGEERAKGNILERFSAQQFPDLHSELNLSSLELGDSALYFCASSTGQLPSEQYFGPGTRLTVT.